The entry below gives a single T cell receptor (beta chain) sequence along with its context. This specimen comes from a study of long-term antiretroviral therapy in people with HIV. immunoSEQ v3.0 was run at survey level. This table comes from immunoSEQ multiplex PCR, and its TCRdb copy is limited to in-frame clones, with some not included. The sample has 20,000 to 25,000 clones; almost 85% are singletons. One or more pre-ART and two or more post-ART PBMC samples were available from each donor. Participants who had HIV were, without exception, treated in the United States. Trimming took 1 base from V and 0 from J; bases not matched to a gene: 8. Germline assignment: CDR1 LGHNA and CDR2 YSLEER. The CDR3 extends over 18 amino acids.

Sequenced here: unsorted PBMCs, sampled 0.3 years after starting antiretroviral therapy. The clonotype comes from a man in his fifties or sixties with HIV. The rearrangement links TRBV4-3 to TRBJ2-7; 11 bases map to TRBD2. The DNA of the CDR3 is TGCGCCAGCAGCCAAGCCCTAGCGGGGGGCCTTAGCTCCTACGAGCAGTACTTC. It translates to CASSQALAGGLSSYEQYF.